This is a list of T cell receptor beta chains from one sample in a study of cytomegalovirus exposure and HLA in healthy donors. TCRdb keeps only in-frame clones here, not all; method: immunoSEQ multiplex PCR. The data hold approximately 170,000 clones, with 75% to 90% observed a single time. Sequencing used PBMCs. These receptor sequences come from a male donor in good health and CMV-seronegative. Both conserved end residues are part of each CDR3. Each record gives: clone size, J gene, V gene, D gene, CDR3 protein, CDR3 DNA. The D gene is left open where the match is weak. Size is omitted from some rows. Given values are once, few, many or a class for expanded clones.

-,TRBJ2-3,TRBV4-1,TRBD1,CASSQRGVGQGTDTQYF,TGCGCCAGCAGCCAAAGGGGTGTGGGACAGGGGACAGATACGCAGTATTTT
-,TRBJ2-1,TRBV29-1,TRBD2,CSGQTGTSVNEQFF,TGCAGCGGACAGACCGGGACTAGTGTCAATGAGCAGTTCTTC
few,TRBJ2-5,TRBV30,-,CAWSIGEYETQYF,TGTGCCTGGAGTATCGGGGAGTACGAGACCCAGTACTTC
-,TRBJ1-1,TRBV5-1,-,CASSLGPQGRNTEAFF,TGCGCCAGCAGCTTGGGGCCCCAGGGGCGGAACACTGAAGCTTTCTTT
few,TRBJ1-4,TRBV5-8,TRBD1,CASSEGQGANEKLFF,TGTGCCAGCAGCGAGGGACAGGGGGCGAATGAAAAACTGTTTTTT
-,TRBJ1-6,TRBV7-8,-,CASSLAGGRANSPLHF,TGTGCCAGCAGCTTAGCGGGAGGGAGGGCCAATTCACCCCTCCACTTT
-,TRBJ1-3,TRBV9,-,CASSASPDAGGNTIYF,TGTGCCAGCAGCGCATCCCCGGATGCGGGCGGAAACACCATATATTTT
-,TRBJ2-1,TRBV7-7,-,CASSLETGSEQFF,TGTGCTAGCAGCTTAGAAACGGGGAGTGAGCAGTTCTTC
-,TRBJ1-1,TRBV10-3,TRBD1,CAISESQGGDTEAFF,TGTGCCATCAGTGAGTCGCAGGGGGGTGACACTGAAGCTTTCTTT
few,TRBJ2-5,TRBV7-9,TRBD1,CASSQGQAETQYF,TGTGCCAGCAGCCAGGGACAGGCAGAGACCCAGTACTTC